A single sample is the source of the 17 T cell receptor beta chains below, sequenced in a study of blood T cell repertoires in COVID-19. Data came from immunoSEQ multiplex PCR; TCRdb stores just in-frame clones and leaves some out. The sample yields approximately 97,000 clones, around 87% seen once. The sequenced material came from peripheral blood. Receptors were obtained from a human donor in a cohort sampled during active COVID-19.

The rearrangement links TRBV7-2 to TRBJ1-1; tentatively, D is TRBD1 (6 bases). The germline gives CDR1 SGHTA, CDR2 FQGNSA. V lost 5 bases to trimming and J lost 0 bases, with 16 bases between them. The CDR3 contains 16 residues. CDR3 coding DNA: TGTGCCAGCAGCACCCAAGGGGGGGGATTGAACACTGAAGCTTTCTTT. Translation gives CASSTQGGGLNTEAFF.

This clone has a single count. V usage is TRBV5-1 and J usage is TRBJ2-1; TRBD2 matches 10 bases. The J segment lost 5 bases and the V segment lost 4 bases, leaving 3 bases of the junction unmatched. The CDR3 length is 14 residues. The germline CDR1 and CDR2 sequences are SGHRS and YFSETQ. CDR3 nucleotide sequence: TGCGCCAGCAGCCGGACTAGCGGCCACAATGAGCAGTTCTTC. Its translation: CASSRTSGHNEQFF.

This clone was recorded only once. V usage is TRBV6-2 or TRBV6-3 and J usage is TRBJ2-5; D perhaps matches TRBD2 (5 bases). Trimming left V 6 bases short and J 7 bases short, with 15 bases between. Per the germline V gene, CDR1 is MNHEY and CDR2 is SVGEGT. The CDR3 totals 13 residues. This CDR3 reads CASSLGLVGTQYF. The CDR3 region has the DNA TGTGCCAGCAGCCTCGGACTGGTTGGGACCCAGTACTTC.

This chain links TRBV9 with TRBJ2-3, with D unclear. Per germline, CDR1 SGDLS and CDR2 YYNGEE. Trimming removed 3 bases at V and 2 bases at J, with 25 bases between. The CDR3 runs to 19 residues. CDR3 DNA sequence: TGTGCCAGCAGCGCGAGACACCTATTCGGCGCACGTCTCACAGATACGCAGTATTTT. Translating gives CASSARHLFGARLTDTQYF.

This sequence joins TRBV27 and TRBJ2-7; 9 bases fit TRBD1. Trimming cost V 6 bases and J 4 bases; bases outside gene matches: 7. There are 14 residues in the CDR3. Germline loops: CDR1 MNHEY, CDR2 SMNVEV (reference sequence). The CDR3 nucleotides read TGTGCCAGCAGGTACACGGGACAGGGTTACGAGCAGTACTTC. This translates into CASRYTGQGYEQYF.

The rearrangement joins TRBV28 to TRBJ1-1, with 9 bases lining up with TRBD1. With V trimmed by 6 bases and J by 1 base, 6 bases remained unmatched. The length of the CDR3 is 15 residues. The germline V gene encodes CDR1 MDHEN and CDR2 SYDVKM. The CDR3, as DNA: TGTGCCAGCAGCATTCCGGGACAGGGGAACACTGAAGCTTTCTTT. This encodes CASSIPGQGNTEAFF.

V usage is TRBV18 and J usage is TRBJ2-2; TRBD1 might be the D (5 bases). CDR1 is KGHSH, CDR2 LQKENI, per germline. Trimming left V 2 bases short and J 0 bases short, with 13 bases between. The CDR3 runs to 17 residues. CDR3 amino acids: CASSPFSKTANTGELFF. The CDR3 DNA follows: TGTGCCAGCTCACCATTTAGTAAGACAGCGAACACCGGGGAGCTGTTTTTT.

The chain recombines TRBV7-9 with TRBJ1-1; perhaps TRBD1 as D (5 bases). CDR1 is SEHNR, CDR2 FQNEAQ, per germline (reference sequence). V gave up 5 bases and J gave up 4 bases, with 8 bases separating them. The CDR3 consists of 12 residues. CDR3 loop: CASSGGVTEAFF. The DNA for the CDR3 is TGTGCCAGCAGCGGGGGGGTCACTGAAGCTTTCTTT.

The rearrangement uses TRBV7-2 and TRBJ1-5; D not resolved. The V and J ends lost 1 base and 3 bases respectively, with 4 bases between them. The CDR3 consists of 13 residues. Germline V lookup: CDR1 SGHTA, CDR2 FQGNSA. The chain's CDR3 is CASSLGPNQPQHF. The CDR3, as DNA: TGTGCCAGCAGCTTAGGGCCCAATCAGCCCCAGCATTTT. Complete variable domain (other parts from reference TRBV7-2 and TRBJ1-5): GAGVSQSPSNKVTEKGKDVELRCDPISGHTALYWYRQSLGQGLEFLIYFQGNSAPDKSGLPSDRFSAERTGGSVSTLTIQRTQQEDSAVYLCASSLGPNQPQHFGDGTRLSIL.

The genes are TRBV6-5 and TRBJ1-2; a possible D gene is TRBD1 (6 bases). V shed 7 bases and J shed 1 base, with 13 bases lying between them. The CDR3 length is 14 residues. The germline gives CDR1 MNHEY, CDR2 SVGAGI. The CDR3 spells CASTSGQYNYGYTF. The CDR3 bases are TGTGCCAGCACCTCGGGACAATATAACTATGGCTACACCTTC.

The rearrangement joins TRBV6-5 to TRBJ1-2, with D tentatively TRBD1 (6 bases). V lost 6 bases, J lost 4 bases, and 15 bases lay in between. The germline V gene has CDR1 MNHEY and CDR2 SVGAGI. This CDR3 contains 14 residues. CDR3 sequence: CASSPGQSRYGYTF. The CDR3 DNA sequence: TGTGCCAGCAGCCCCGGACAGAGCCGCTATGGCTACACCTTC.

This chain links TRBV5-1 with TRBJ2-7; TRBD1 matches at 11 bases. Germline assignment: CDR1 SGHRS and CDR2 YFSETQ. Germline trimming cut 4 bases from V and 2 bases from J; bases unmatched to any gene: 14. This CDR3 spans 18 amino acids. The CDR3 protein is CASSPGTGGRPVAYEQYF. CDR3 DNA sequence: TGCGCCAGCAGCCCCGGGACAGGGGGGCGTCCGGTGGCCTACGAGCAGTACTTC. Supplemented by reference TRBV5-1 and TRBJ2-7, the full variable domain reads KAGVTQTPRYLIKTRGQQVTLSCSPISGHRSVSWYQQTPGQGLQFLFEYFSETQRNKGNFPGRFSGRQFSNSRSEMNVSTLELGDSALYLCASSPGTGGRPVAYEQYFGPGTRLTVT.

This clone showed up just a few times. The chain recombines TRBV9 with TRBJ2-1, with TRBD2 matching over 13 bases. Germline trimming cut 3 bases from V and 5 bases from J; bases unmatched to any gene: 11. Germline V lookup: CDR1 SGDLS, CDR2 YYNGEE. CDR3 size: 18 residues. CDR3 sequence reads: CASSAHSGLAGVNNEQFF. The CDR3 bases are TGTGCCAGCAGCGCCCATTCCGGACTAGCGGGAGTAAACAATGAGCAGTTCTTC.

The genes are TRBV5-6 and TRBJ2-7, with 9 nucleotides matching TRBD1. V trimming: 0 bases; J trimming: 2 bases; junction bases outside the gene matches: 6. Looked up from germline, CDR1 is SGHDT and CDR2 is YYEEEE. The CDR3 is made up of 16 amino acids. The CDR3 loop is CASSLGVTGGTYEQYF. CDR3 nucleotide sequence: TGTGCCAGCAGCTTGGGAGTGACAGGGGGGACCTACGAGCAGTACTTC.

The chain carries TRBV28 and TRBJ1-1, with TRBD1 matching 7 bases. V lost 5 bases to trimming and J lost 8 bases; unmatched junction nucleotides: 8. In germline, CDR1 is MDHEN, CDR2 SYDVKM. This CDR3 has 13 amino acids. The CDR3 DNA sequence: TGTGCCAGCAGTACGGGACAGCAGCTAGAAGCTTTCTTT. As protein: CASSTGQQLEAFF.

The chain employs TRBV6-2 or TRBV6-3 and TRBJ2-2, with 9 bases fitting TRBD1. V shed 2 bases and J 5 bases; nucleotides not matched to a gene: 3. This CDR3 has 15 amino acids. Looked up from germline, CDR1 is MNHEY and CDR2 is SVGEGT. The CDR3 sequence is CASSYRTGVTGELFF. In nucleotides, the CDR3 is TGTGCCAGCAGTTACCGGACAGGGGTTACCGGGGAGCTGTTTTTT.

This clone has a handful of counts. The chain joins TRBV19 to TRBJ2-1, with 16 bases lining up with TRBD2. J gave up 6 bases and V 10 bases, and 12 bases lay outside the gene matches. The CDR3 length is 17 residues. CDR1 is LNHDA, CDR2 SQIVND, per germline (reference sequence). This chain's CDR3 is CATTGLAGGPVSNEQFF. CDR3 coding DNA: TGTGCCACTACGGGACTAGCGGGAGGGCCGGTCAGCAATGAGCAGTTCTTC. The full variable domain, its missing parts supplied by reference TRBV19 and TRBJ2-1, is DGGITQSPKYLFRKEGQNVTLSCEQNLNHDAMYWYRQDPGQGLRLIYYSQIVNDFQKGDIAEGYSVSREKKESFPLTVTSAQKNPTAFYLCATTGLAGGPVSNEQFFGPGTRLTVL.